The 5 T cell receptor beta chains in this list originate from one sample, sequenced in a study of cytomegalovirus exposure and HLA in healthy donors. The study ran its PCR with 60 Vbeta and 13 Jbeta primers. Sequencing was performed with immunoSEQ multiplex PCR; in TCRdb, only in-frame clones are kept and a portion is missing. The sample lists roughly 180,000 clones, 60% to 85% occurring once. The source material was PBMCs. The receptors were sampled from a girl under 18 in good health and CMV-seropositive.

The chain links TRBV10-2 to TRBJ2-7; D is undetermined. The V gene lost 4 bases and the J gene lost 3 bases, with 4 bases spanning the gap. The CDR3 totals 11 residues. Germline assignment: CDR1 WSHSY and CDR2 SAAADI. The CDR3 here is CASSVYYEQYF. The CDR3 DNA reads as TGCGCCAGCAGTGTCTACTACGAGCAGTACTTC.

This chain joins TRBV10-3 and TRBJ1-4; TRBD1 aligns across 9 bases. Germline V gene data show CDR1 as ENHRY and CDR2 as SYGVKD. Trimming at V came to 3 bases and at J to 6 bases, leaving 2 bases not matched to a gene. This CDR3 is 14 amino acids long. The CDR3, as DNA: TGTGCCATCAGTGACGACAGGGGGTATGAAAAACTGTTTTTT. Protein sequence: CAISDDRGYEKLFF.

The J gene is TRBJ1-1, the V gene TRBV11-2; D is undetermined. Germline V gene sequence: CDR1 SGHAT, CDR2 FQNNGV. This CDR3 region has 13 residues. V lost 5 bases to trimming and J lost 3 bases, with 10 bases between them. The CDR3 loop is CASSIPQDTEAFF. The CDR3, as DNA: TGTGCCAGCAGCATACCTCAGGACACTGAAGCTTTCTTT.

The CDR3 bases are TGTGCCAGCAGCTTCCGCGGGGGGGCCTCTTACAATGAGCAGTTCTTC. Translating gives CASSFRGGASYNEQFF. The rearrangement links TRBV11-3 to TRBJ2-1, with 9 bases that match TRBD2. The CDR3 length is 16 residues. Germline CDR1 and CDR2: SGHNT and YENEEA. The V segment lost 3 bases and the J segment 4 bases; nucleotides outside the gene matches: 7.

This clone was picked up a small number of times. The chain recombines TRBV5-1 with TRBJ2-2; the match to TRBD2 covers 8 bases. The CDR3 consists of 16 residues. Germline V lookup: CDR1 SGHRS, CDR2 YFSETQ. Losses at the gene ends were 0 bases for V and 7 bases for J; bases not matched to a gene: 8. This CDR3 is CASSLAGTSAFGELFF. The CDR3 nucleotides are TGCGCCAGCAGCTTGGCCGGGACTAGTGCATTCGGGGAGCTGTTTTTT.